Sequencing of this T cell receptor beta chain was carried out in a study of identifying expanded T cells in peripheral blood. Whole-study findings and limits: Two-week clone count variance significantly increased as total template count grew. Differentially abundant clones: roughly 1.3 between replicates, 16.4 at approximately two weeks, less than 20 at four.

During the collection period, no donor immune events like infections were recorded. To note about this clone: Its antigen is as yet unknown.

The CDR3 has 15 residues. V lost 3 bases to trimming and J lost 5 bases, with 14 bases between them. Germline V lookup: CDR1 LNHNV, CDR2 YYDKDF (reference sequence). Profiled with immunoSEQ multiplex PCR; TCRdb holds only in-frame clones, not every one. The sample gives approximately 100,000 clones, approximately 88% of which show up once; about 15% is in the top ten. The origin of this receptor is a person aged 18-70 years in good health. The sample comprised blood. The chain combines TRBV15 with TRBJ2-1; D is possibly TRBD2 (6 bases). This CDR3 reads CATSRRRGLNNEQFF. The CDR3 DNA sequence: TGTGCCACCAGCAGGAGACGGGGACTGAACAATGAGCAGTTCTTC.